The 17 T cell receptor beta chains presented below share a single source sample, sequenced in a study of blood T cell repertoires in COVID-19. Libraries were prepared by immunoSEQ multiplex PCR; TCRdb keeps only in-frame clonotypes and omits some of them. This sample carries fewer than 150,000 clones, around 83% of them seen once, and the ten largest clones take over 15%. Sequenced input: PBMCs or T cells enriched from blood (not recorded which). The receptors were sampled from a man younger than 45 who had recovered from COVID-19.

This clone has more than one count but fewer than ten. This sample also contains other DNA sequences that code for the same CDR3. The chain combines TRBV5-1 with TRBJ1-4; 9 nucleotides match TRBD1. CDR3 size: 14 residues. Trimming cost V 4 bases and J 4 bases; bases outside gene matches: 2. Germline CDR1 reads SGHRS; CDR2 reads YFSETQ. CDR3 bases: TGCGCCAGCAGCACGGACAGGGGTAATGAAAAACTGTTTTTT. Amino acid sequence: CASSTDRGNEKLFF.

Here the CDR3 reads CASSLVRESEKLFF. The CDR3 DNA reads TGTGCCAGCAGCTTAGTCCGGGAAAGTGAAAAACTGTTTTTT. This rearrangement joins TRBV7-9 to TRBJ1-4; D unclear. The CDR3 covers 14 residues. Looked up from germline, CDR1 is SEHNR and CDR2 is FQNEAQ (reference sequence). Trimming stripped 1 base from V and 7 bases from J, with 10 bases between.

This chain uses TRBV24-1 with TRBJ2-3; 9 bases fit TRBD2. The germline V gene has CDR1 KGHDR and CDR2 SFDVKD. This CDR3 is built from 16 residues. Germline trimming cut 2 bases from V and 5 bases from J; bases unmatched to any gene: 7. The chain's CDR3 is CATSDWREGLGDTQYF. The CDR3 coding sequence is TGTGCCACCAGTGATTGGCGGGAGGGCCTTGGAGATACGCAGTATTTT.

This chain joins TRBV18 and TRBJ2-3; no reliable D call. CDR3 length: 13 residues. With 8 bases removed from V and 2 bases from J, the gap between germline ends came to 11 bases. The V gene's germline CDR1 is KGHSH and CDR2 LQKENI. The CDR3 protein is CASNTQPTDTQYF. CDR3 DNA: TGTGCCAGCAACACCCAACCCACAGATACGCAGTATTTT.

This clone appeared a few times. The gene calls are TRBV5-1 and TRBJ1-4; 8 nucleotides match TRBD1. Looked up from germline, CDR1 is SGHRS and CDR2 is YFSETQ. The CDR3 is 16 residues long. The V segment lost 4 bases and the J segment 7 bases; nucleotides outside the gene matches: 12. DNA for the CDR3: TGCGCCAGCAGCAGATCCGGGACAGGACCGGGTGAAAAACTGTTTTTT. Protein product: CASSRSGTGPGEKLFF.

The CDR3 loop reads CASSQQRVSTDTQYF. CDR3 coding DNA: TGCGCCAGCAGCCAGCAGCGGGTTAGCACAGATACGCAGTATTTT. The chain links TRBV4-1 to TRBJ2-3; tentatively, D is TRBD2 (6 bases). This CDR3 comprises 15 residues. In germline, CDR1 is MGHRA, CDR2 YSYEKL. V was cut by 3 bases and J by 0 bases, with 10 bases left in between.

CDR3 protein: CASSFAGDEQFF. CDR3 sequence (DNA): TGTGCCAGCAGCTTCGCAGGGGATGAGCAGTTCTTC. This sequence joins TRBV11-2 and TRBJ2-1; tentatively, D is TRBD1 (6 bases). CDR1 and CDR2 from the germline V gene are SGHAT and FQNNGV. The V end was cut by 3 bases, the J end by 8 bases, with 8 bases between. The CDR3 has 12 residues.

This clone was picked up a small number of times. The V call is TRBV5-4, the J call TRBJ1-2; D possibly corresponds to TRBD1 (6 bases). CDR1 and CDR2 from the germline V gene are SGHNT and YYREEE (reference sequence). Deletions cut 2 bases from V and 5 bases from J, with 16 bases between. This CDR3 spans 15 amino acids. CDR3 loop: CASSFGTEQGYGYTF. CDR3 in DNA: TGTGCCAGCAGCTTTGGGACCGAACAGGGATATGGCTACACCTTC.

The chain links TRBV4-1 to TRBJ1-3; D may be TRBD1 (6 bases). Germline loops: CDR1 MGHRA, CDR2 YSYEKL. The CDR3 covers 15 residues. V lost 3 bases and J 0 bases, leaving 9 bases between the germline ends. In DNA form, the CDR3 reads TGCGCCAGCAGCCAGAGGACAGTCTCTGGAAACACCATATATTTT. Translating it yields CASSQRTVSGNTIYF.

This clone was observed at least ten times. The chain recombines TRBV2 with TRBJ1-2; TRBD1 matches 10 bases. Germline CDR1 is SNHLY and CDR2 is FYNNEI. The length of the CDR3 is 14 residues. With V trimmed by 5 bases and J by 4 bases, 4 bases remained unmatched. CDR3: CASSRQGAPYGYTF. The CDR3 DNA sequence: TGTGCCAGCAGTAGACAGGGGGCGCCCTATGGCTACACCTTC. The complete variable domain, with remaining parts taken from reference TRBV2 and TRBJ1-2, reads EPEVTQTPSHQVTQMGQEVILRCVPISNHLYFYWYRQILGQKVEFLVSFYNNEISEKSEIFDDQFSVERPDGSNFTLKIRSTKLEDSAMYFCASSRQGAPYGYTFGSGTRLTVV.

The chain combines TRBV10-3 with TRBJ2-3, with TRBD2 matching 8 bases. The germline gives CDR1 ENHRY, CDR2 SYGVKD. This CDR3 comprises 15 residues. J lost 6 bases, V lost 7 bases, and 12 bases had no gene match. The CDR3 nucleotides are TGTGCCATCAAGCCCCCAAACGGGGGGGCGGATACGCAGTATTTT. It translates to CAIKPPNGGADTQYF.

V gene TRBV9 combines with J gene TRBJ2-3; 9 bases are a match to TRBD2. With V trimmed by 6 bases and J by 2 bases, 7 bases remained unmatched. This CDR3 comprises 15 residues. From germline, CDR1 is SGDLS and CDR2 YYNGEE. In DNA form, the CDR3 reads TGTGCCAGCACCGATAGCGGGGGCTACACAGATACGCAGTATTTT. This translates into CASTDSGGYTDTQYF.

The chain links TRBV2 to TRBJ2-1; no clear D. This CDR3 spans 12 amino acids. The V gene lost 4 bases and the J gene lost 9 bases, with 10 bases spanning the gap. Germline V gene sequence: CDR1 SNHLY, CDR2 FYNNEI. The CDR3 here is CASSGMRGEQFF. CDR3 DNA sequence: TGTGCCAGCAGTGGAATGAGAGGTGAGCAGTTCTTC.

The gene calls are TRBV5-4 and TRBJ2-7, with D possibly matching TRBD2 (5 bases). V lost 0 bases, J lost 0 bases, and 10 bases lay in between. The germline CDR1 and CDR2 sequences are SGHNT and YYREEE (reference sequence). The CDR3 spans 15 residues. Written as DNA, the CDR3 is TGTGCCAGCAGCTTGGCGGGATCTAGCTCCTACGAGCAGTACGTC. This gives the protein CASSLAGSSSYEQYV.

This clone was picked up one time. CDR3 protein: CASSYSDSLSGNTIYF. CDR3 sequence (DNA): TGTGCCAGCAGTTACTCGGACAGCCTCTCTGGAAACACCATATATTTT. The V and J genes are TRBV6-5 and TRBJ1-3, with D perhaps matching TRBD1 (6 bases). The CDR3 covers 16 residues. From germline, CDR1 is MNHEY and CDR2 SVGAGI. Trimming took off 0 bases at V and 0 bases at J, with 9 bases between the two ends.

This sequence joins TRBV15 and TRBJ1-5, with D hard to call. V was cut by 3 bases and J by 1 base, with 7 bases left in between. The germline V gene encodes CDR1 LNHNV and CDR2 YYDKDF (reference sequence). The CDR3 is 14 amino acids. The CDR3 nucleotides are TGTGCCACCAGCAGTATGACAAGCAATCAGCCCCAGCATTTT. Translated: CATSSMTSNQPQHF.

The chain has TRBV6-5 and TRBJ2-5, with TRBD2 matching over 8 bases. The germline gives CDR1 MNHEY, CDR2 SVGAGI. V lost 6 bases to trimming and J lost 1 base; unmatched junction nucleotides: 1. The CDR3 sequence is 13 residues long. Written as DNA, the CDR3 is TGTGCCAGCAGCCGGGGGGGCCAAGAGACCCAGTACTTC. Translated: CASSRGGQETQYF.